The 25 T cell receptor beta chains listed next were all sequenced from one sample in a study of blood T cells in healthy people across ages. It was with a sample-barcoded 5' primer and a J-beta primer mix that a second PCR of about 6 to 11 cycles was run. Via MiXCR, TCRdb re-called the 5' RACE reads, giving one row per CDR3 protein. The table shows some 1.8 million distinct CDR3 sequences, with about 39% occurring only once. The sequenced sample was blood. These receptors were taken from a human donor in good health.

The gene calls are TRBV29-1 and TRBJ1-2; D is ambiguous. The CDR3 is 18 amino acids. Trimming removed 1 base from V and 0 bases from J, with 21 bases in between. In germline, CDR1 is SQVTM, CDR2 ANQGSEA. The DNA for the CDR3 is TGCAGCGTTGAAGGCGGAGACGGCTGGGATCCAGCTAACTATGGCTACACCTTC. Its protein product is CSVEGGDGWDPANYGYTF.

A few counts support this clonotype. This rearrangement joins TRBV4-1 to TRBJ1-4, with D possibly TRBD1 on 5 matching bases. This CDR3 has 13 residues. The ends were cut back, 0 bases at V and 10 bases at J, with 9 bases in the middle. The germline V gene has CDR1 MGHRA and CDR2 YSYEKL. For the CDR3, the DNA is TGCGCCAGCAGCCAAGAGATCGGGGGAAAACTGTTTTTT. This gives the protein CASSQEIGGKLFF.

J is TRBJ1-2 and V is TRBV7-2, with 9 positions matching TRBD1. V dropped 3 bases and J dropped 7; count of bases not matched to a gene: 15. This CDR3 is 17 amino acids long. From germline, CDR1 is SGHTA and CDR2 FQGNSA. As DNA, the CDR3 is TGTGCCAGCAGCTTCAGGACAGGGGTCGCCTCTGAGGTTGGCTACACCTTC. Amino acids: CASSFRTGVASEVGYTF.

CDR3 sequence reads: CASRLSGTDTQYF. CDR3 nucleotide sequence: TGTGCCAGCAGGTTAAGCGGCACAGATACGCAGTATTTT. The chain employs TRBV7-2 and TRBJ2-3, with D hard to call. Germline values: CDR1 SGHTA, CDR2 FQGNSA. V was trimmed by 6 bases and J by 1 base, leaving 8 bases between them. The CDR3 consists of 13 residues. The full variable domain, with the rest looked up from reference TRBV7-2 and TRBJ2-3, is GAGVSQSPSNKVTEKGKDVELRCDPISGHTALYWYRQSLGQGLEFLIYFQGNSAPDKSGLPSDRFSAERTGGSVSTLTIQRTQQEDSAVYLCASRLSGTDTQYFGPGTRLTVL.

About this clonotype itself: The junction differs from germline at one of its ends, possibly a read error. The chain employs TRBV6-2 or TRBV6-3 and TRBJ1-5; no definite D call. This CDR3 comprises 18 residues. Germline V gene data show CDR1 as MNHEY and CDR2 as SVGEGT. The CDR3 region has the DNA TGTGCCAGCAGTTACGCACGATACCGGGAAGTCAGCAATCTGCCCCAGCATTTT. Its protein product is CASSYARYREVSNLPQHF.

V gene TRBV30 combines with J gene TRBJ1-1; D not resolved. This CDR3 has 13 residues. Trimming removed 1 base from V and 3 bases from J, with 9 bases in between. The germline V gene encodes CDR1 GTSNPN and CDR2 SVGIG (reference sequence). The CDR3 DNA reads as TGTGCCTGGAGTGCGGATAGGGACACTGAAGCTTTCTTT. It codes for CAWSADRDTEAFF.

The CDR3 coding sequence is TGTGCCAGCAGGCACCTAAACGGGGCCAAAAACATTCAGTACTTC. It translates to CASRHLNGAKNIQYF. V usage is TRBV7-2 and J usage is TRBJ2-4; D is undetermined. The germline V gene encodes CDR1 SGHTA and CDR2 FQGNSA. V lost 6 bases, J lost 1 base, and 13 bases lay in between. The CDR3 totals 15 residues.

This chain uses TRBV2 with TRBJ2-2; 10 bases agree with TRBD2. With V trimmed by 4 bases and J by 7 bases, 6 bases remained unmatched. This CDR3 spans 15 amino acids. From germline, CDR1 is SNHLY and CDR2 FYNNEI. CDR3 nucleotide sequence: TGTGCCAGCAGTGCCGGGACTAGCGTAGGCGGGGAGCTGTTTTTT. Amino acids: CASSAGTSVGGELFF.

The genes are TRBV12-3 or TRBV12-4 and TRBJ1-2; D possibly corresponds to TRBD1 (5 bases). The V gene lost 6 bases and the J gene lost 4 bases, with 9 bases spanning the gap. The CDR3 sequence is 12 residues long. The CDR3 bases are TGTGCCAGCAGCAGACAGCCCTATGGCTACACCTTC. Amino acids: CASSRQPYGYTF.

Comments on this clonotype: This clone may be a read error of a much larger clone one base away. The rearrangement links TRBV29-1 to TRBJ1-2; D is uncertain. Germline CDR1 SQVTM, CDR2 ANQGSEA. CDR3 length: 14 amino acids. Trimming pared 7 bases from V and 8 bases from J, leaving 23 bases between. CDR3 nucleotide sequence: TGCAGCGCCGAATTCGTGGGGATCGGGGAGGGCTACACCTTC. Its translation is CSAEFVGIGEGYTF.

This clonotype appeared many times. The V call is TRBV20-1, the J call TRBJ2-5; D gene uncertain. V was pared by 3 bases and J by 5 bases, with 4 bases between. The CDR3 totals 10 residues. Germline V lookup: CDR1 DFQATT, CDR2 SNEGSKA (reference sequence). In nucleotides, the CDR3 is TGCAGTGCTAGGTCGGAGACCCAGTACTTC. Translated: CSARSETQYF.

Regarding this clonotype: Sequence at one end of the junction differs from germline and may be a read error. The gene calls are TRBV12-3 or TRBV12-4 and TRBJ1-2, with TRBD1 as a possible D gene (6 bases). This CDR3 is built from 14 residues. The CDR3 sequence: CTSSLIAGADGYTF. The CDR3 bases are TGTACCAGCAGTTTAATAGCAGGGGCGGATGGCTACACCTTC.

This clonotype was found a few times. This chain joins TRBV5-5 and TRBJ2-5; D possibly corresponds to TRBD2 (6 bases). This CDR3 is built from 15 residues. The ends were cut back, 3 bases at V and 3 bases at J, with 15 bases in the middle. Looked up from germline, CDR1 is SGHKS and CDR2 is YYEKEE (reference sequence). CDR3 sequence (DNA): TGTGCCAGCAGCTGGGTCGGACTACCAAAAGAGACCCAGTACTTC. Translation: CASSWVGLPKETQYF.

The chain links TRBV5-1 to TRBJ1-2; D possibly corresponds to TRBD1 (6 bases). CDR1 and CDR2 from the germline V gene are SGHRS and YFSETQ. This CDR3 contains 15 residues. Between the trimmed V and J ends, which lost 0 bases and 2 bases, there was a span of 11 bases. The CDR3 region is CASSLGSTGNYGYTF. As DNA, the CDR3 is TGCGCCAGCAGCTTGGGATCGACAGGAAACTATGGCTACACCTTC.

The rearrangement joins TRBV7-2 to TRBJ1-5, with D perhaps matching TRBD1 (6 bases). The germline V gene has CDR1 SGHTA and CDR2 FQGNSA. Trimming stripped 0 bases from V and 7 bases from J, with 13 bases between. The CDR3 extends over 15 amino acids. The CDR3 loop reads CASSLAEGGRQPQHF. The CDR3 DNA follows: TGTGCCAGCAGCTTAGCGGAGGGGGGCCGGCAGCCCCAGCATTTT.

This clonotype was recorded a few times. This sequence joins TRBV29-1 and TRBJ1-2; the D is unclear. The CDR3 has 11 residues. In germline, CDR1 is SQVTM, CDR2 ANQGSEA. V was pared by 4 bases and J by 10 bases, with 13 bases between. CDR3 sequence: CSVVRLSVYTF. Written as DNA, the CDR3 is TGCAGCGTTGTGCGTCTCTCTGTCTACACCTTC.

The CDR3 here is CASSWGRGQVLTGEQFF. The CDR3 DNA reads TGTGCCAGCAGCTGGGGTAGGGGACAGGTACTTACAGGGGAGCAGTTCTTC. The rearrangement uses TRBV7-2 and TRBJ2-1; TRBD1 matches 8 bases. Germline values: CDR1 SGHTA, CDR2 FQGNSA. V lost 4 bases and J lost 10; bases outside the gene matches: 18. CDR3 length equals 17 residues.

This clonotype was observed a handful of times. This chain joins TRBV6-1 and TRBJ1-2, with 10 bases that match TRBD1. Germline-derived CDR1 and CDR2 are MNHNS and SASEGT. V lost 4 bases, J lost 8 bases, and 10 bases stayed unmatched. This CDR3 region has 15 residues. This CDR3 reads CASSAGDRGIEGYTF. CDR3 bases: TGTGCCAGCAGTGCGGGGGACAGGGGTATTGAGGGCTACACCTTC.

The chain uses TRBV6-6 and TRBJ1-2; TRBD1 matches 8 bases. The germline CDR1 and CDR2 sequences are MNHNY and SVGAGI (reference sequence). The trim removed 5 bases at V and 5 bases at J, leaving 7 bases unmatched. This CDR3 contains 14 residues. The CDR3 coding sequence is TGTGCCAGCAGTCCCCAGGGGGCAAAATATGGCTACACCTTC. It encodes CASSPQGAKYGYTF.

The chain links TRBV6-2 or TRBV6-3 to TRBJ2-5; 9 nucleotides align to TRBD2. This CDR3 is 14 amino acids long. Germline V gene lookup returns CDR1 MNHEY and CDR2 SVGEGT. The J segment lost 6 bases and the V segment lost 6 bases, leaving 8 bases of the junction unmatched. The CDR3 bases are TGTGCCAGCAGGCCTCATAGCGGGGGCCAGACCCAGTACTTC. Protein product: CASRPHSGGQTQYF.

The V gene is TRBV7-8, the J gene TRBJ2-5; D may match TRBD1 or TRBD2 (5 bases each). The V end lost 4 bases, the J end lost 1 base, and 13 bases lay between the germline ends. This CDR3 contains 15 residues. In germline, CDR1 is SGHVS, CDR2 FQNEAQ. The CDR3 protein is CASSSLVGVQETQYF. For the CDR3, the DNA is TGTGCCAGCAGCTCCCTCGTGGGGGTCCAAGAGACCCAGTACTTC. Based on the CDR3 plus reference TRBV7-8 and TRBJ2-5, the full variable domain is GAGVSQSPRYKVAKRGQDVALRCDPISGHVSLFWYQQALGQGPEFLTYFQNEAQLDKSGLPSDRFFAERPEGSVSTLKIQRTQQEDSAVYLCASSSLVGVQETQYFGPGTRLLVL.

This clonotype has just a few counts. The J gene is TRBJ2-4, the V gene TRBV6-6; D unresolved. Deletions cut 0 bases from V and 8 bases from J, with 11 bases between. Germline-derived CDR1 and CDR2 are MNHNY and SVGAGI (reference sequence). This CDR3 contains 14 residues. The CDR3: CASSYSPLLDIQYF. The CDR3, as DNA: TGTGCCAGCAGTTACTCGCCTCTCTTGGACATTCAGTACTTC.

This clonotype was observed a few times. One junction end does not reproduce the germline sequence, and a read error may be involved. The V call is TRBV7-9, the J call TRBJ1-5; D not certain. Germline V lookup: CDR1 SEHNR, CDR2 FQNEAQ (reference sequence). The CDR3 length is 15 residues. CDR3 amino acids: CASNLGPTPNQPQHF. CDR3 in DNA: TGTGCCAGCAACTTAGGACCTACACCCAATCAGCCCCAGCATTTT.

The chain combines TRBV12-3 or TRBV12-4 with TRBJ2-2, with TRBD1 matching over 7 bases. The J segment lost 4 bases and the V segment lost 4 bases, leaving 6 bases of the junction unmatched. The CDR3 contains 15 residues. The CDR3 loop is CASSSRDRITGELFF. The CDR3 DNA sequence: TGTGCCAGCAGTTCCCGGGACAGAATCACCGGGGAGCTGTTTTTT.

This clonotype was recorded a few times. The CDR3 loop is CSVERGVGTEAFF. CDR3 in DNA: TGCAGCGTTGAAAGGGGGGTTGGCACTGAAGCTTTCTTT. The genes are TRBV29-1 and TRBJ1-1, with D possibly being TRBD1 (6 bases). The CDR3 extends over 13 amino acids. V lost 2 bases to trimming and J lost 4 bases, with 11 bases between them. CDR1 is SQVTM and CDR2 is ANQGSEA in the germline V gene.